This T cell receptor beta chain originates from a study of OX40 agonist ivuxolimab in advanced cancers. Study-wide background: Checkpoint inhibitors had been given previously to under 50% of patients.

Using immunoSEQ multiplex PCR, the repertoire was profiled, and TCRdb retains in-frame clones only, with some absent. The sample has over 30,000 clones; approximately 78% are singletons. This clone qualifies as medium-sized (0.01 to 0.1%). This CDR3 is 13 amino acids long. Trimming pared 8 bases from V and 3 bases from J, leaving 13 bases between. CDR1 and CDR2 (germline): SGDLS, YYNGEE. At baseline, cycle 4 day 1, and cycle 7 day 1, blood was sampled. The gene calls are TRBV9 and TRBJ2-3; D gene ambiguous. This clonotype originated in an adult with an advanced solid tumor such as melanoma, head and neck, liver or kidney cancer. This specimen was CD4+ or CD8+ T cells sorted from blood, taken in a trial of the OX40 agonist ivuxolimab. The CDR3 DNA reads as TGTGCCAGTGGTGGACGGCGGACAGATACGCAGTATTTT. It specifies CASGGRRTDTQYF. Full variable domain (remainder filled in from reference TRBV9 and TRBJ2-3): DSGVTQTPKHLITATGQRVTLRCSPRSGDLSVYWYQQSLDQGLQFLIQYYNGEERAKGNILERFSAQQFPDLHSELNLSSLELGDSALYFCASGGRRTDTQYFGPGTRLTVL.